Each of the 11 T cell receptor beta chains below was sequenced from the same sample in a study of siplizumab effects on memory and regulatory T cells (dated by TCRdb to the late 2010s). Preparation of the library involved the immunoSEQ multiplex PCR assay. TCRdb mirrors the immuneACCESS table, restricted to in-frame sequences. Some clones are absent from its copies; in checked studies, under half trace to an unresolved V gene, and the reason for the others is unknown. The sample table records about 91,000 clones; roughly 96% of these occur just once. The top ten clones comprise roughly 0.033% of the sample. The specimen was naive CD4+ T cells sorted from blood. Per the publication, the cell subset or site label means: unstimulated naive T cells. These TCRs come from a human donor in good health.

The table lists this clone with a count of one. In DNA, the CDR3 is TGTGCCAGCAGCTTAGGCAGGGGGCAAATCCCCTACGAGCAGTACTTC. Translating it yields CASSLGRGQIPYEQYF. The chain is built from TRBV13 and TRBJ2-7; 8 bases map to TRBD1. The J segment lost 2 bases and the V segment lost 0 bases, leaving 6 bases of the junction unmatched. The CDR3 has 16 residues. Germline lookup yields CDR1 PRHDT and CDR2 FYEKMQ (reference sequence).

The chain employs TRBV7-2 and TRBJ2-2; maybe TRBD1 (6 bases). This CDR3 is 15 amino acids long. Trimming shortened V by 5 bases and J by 5 bases, and 15 bases separated the two germline ends. Per the germline V gene, CDR1 is SGHTA and CDR2 is FQGNSA. The CDR3 DNA reads TGTGCCAGCAGCCCGTGGGGGCCCGGGACCGGGGAGCTGTTTTTT. Translation: CASSPWGPGTGELFF.

This clone appeared once. This sequence joins TRBV2 and TRBJ2-7, with D perhaps being TRBD1 or TRBD2 (5 bases each). V dropped 4 bases and J dropped 2 bases, with 9 bases sitting between them. Germline values: CDR1 SNHLY, CDR2 FYNNEI. The CDR3 length is 13 residues. As DNA, the CDR3 is TGTGCCAGCAGTGGCAGGGAGACCTACGAGCAGTACTTC. Residues: CASSGRETYEQYF.

This chain uses TRBV11-2 with TRBJ2-2; D may be TRBD1 (6 bases). V was pared by 1 base and J by 2 bases, with 14 bases between. The CDR3 is made up of 17 amino acids. Germline V gives CDR1 SGHAT, CDR2 FQNNGV. CDR3 amino acids: CASSLVSRTANTGELFF. The DNA for the CDR3 is TGTGCCAGCAGCTTAGTTTCCCGGACAGCTAACACCGGGGAGCTGTTTTTT.

This sequence joins TRBV7-3 and TRBJ2-1; D assignment may be TRBD1 or TRBD2 (6 bases each). This CDR3 region has 13 residues. V lost 4 bases, J lost 15 bases, and 19 bases lay in between. Germline lookup yields CDR1 SGHTA and CDR2 FQGTGA. CDR3: CASSSRTGAPPFF. In DNA form, the CDR3 reads TGTGCCAGCAGCTCGAGGACGGGGGCCCCCCCGTTCTTC.

This clone was seen a single time. The CDR3 coding sequence is TGTGCCAGCCAGGGGTTAAGGGGCCGCAATGAGCAGTTCTTC. As protein: CASQGLRGRNEQFF. The chain links TRBV2 to TRBJ2-1; a possible D gene is TRBD1 (6 bases). Per the germline V gene, CDR1 is SNHLY and CDR2 is FYNNEI. V lost 8 bases and J 6 bases, leaving 17 bases between the germline ends. This CDR3 comprises 14 residues.

This clone was recorded only once. The CDR3 loop reads CASSIDGGAGNQPQHF. As DNA, the CDR3 is TGTGCCAGTAGTATAGATGGAGGTGCGGGCAATCAGCCCCAGCATTTT. The rearrangement joins TRBV19 to TRBJ1-5; D is ambiguous. The CDR3 is 16 residues long. Germline CDR1 and CDR2: LNHDA and SQIVND (reference sequence). The V end was cut by 0 bases, the J end by 2 bases, with 11 bases between.

The chain has TRBV9 and TRBJ1-4; a weak D match, TRBD1 (6 bases). CDR3 length: 15 residues. The ends were cut back, 0 bases at V and 3 bases at J, with 9 bases in the middle. Germline CDR1 SGDLS, CDR2 YYNGEE. DNA for the CDR3: TGTGCCAGCAGCGTAGGGGCAGGGGCTAATGAAAAACTGTTTTTT. This encodes CASSVGAGANEKLFF. Combining the CDR3 with reference TRBV9 and TRBJ1-4 gives the whole variable domain DSGVTQTPKHLITATGQRVTLRCSPRSGDLSVYWYQQSLDQGLQFLIQYYNGEERAKGNILERFSAQQFPDLHSELNLSSLELGDSALYFCASSVGAGANEKLFFGSGTQLSVL.

The chain couples TRBV2 to TRBJ1-1; D not resolved. Germline assignment: CDR1 SNHLY and CDR2 FYNNEI. Trimming left V 6 bases short and J 11 bases short, with 13 bases between. CDR3 length: 11 amino acids. CDR3 in amino acids: CASRGRSRAFF. CDR3 sequence (DNA): TGTGCCAGCAGGGGGAGGTCGCGGGCTTTCTTT.

The chain carries TRBV4-1 and TRBJ2-1, with 8 bases lining up with TRBD2. This CDR3 is built from 15 residues. Per the germline V gene, CDR1 is MGHRA and CDR2 is YSYEKL. V shed 4 bases and J 7 bases; nucleotides not matched to a gene: 9. CDR3 nucleotides: TGCGCCAGCAGCCCGGGGGGGCGGGGAGGTAATGAGCAGTTCTTC. It specifies CASSPGGRGGNEQFF.

This clone was seen a single time. The V gene is TRBV5-1, the J gene TRBJ2-7; 7 nucleotides align to TRBD1. The CDR3 length is 14 residues. Germline CDR1 and CDR2: SGHRS and YFSETQ. Trimming at V came to 4 bases and at J to 0 bases, leaving 4 bases not matched to a gene. The CDR3 reads CASSTGDSSYEQYF. CDR3 coding DNA: TGCGCCAGCAGCACTGGGGACAGCTCCTACGAGCAGTACTTC.